A single sample is the source of the 17 T cell receptor beta chains below, sequenced in a study of blood T cell repertoires in COVID-19. Clones were sequenced by immunoSEQ multiplex PCR, and TCRdb holds only the in-frame ones, with some missing. This table holds around 300,000 clones, 70% to 90% found once. The sequenced material came from peripheral blood. All receptors derive from a woman in her seventies with COVID-19, enrolled during active disease.

The genes are TRBV7-9 and TRBJ1-3, with unresolved D. Germline V lookup: CDR1 SEHNR, CDR2 FQNEAQ (reference sequence). V dropped 1 base and J dropped 4 bases, with 5 bases sitting between them. The CDR3 extends over 13 amino acids. CDR3 nucleotide sequence: TGTGCCAGCAGCTTAGACAGAGGAAACACCATATATTTT. Translated: CASSLDRGNTIYF. The full variable domain, completed using reference TRBV7-9 and TRBJ1-3, is DTGVSQNPRHKITKRGQNVTFRCDPISEHNRLYWYRQTLGQGPEFLTYFQNEAQLEKSRLLSDRFSAERPKGSFSTLEIQRTEQGDSAMYLCASSLDRGNTIYFGEGSWLTVV.

The chain carries TRBV7-6 and TRBJ2-5; 12 nucleotides align to TRBD2. CDR1 and CDR2 (germline): SGHVS, FNYEAQ. CDR3 size: 15 residues. Losses at the gene ends were 3 bases for V and 4 bases for J; bases not matched to a gene: 3. This CDR3 is CASSFGTSGRETQYF. The CDR3 DNA follows: TGTGCCAGCAGCTTCGGGACTAGCGGGCGAGAGACCCAGTACTTC.

V usage is TRBV7-9 and J usage is TRBJ1-3; 10 nucleotides agree with TRBD1. V gave up 5 bases and J gave up 2 bases; unmatched junction bases: 6. The CDR3 has 16 amino acids. The germline V gene has CDR1 SEHNR and CDR2 FQNEAQ (reference sequence). The DNA for the CDR3 is TGTGCCAGCAGCGCCGGGGACAGGGGAGCTGGAAACACCATATATTTT. It translates to CASSAGDRGAGNTIYF. Filled out from reference TRBV7-9 and TRBJ1-3, the complete variable domain reads DTGVSQNPRHKITKRGQNVTFRCDPISEHNRLYWYRQTLGQGPEFLTYFQNEAQLEKSRLLSDRFSAERPKGSFSTLEIQRTEQGDSAMYLCASSAGDRGAGNTIYFGEGSWLTVV.

The V gene is TRBV23-1, the J gene TRBJ2-2; D is perhaps TRBD2 (6 bases). TRBV23-1 belongs to the ORF category, with a function that is uncertain. The CDR3 length is 15 residues. The ends were cut back, 4 bases at V and 5 bases at J, with 14 bases in the middle. The CDR3 DNA reads as TGCGCCAGCAGTCGGGCGGGACGTCTAACCGGGGAGCTGTTTTTT. Protein: CASSRAGRLTGELFF.

The chain carries TRBV5-6 and TRBJ1-2, with 7 bases matching TRBD1. In germline, CDR1 is SGHDT, CDR2 YYEEEE. This CDR3 has 13 residues. V trimming: 3 bases; J trimming: 4 bases; junction bases outside the gene matches: 3. This CDR3 reads CASSSGQLYGYTF. In nucleotides, the CDR3 is TGTGCCAGCAGCTCGGGACAGCTCTATGGCTACACCTTC.

The CDR3, as DNA: TGTGCCAGCAGTTATGCAGGGGCTTTAGATAAGCAGTACTTC. As protein: CASSYAGALDKQYF. The gene calls are TRBV6-5 and TRBJ2-7; tentatively, D is TRBD1 (6 bases). The V end lost 3 bases, the J end lost 8 bases, and 17 bases lay between the germline ends. The CDR3 contains 14 residues. Germline V gene lookup returns CDR1 MNHEY and CDR2 SVGAGI.

The rearrangement links TRBV5-1 to TRBJ1-2, with 10 bases identical to TRBD1. From germline, CDR1 is SGHRS and CDR2 YFSETQ. The V segment lost 0 bases and the J segment 0 bases; nucleotides outside the gene matches: 11. The CDR3 length is 19 residues. The CDR3 spells CASSLAYWDRGEANYGYTF. CDR3 DNA sequence: TGCGCCAGCAGCTTGGCCTATTGGGACAGGGGCGAAGCTAACTATGGCTACACCTTC.

The chain is built from TRBV18 and TRBJ1-1; D might be TRBD1 (6 bases). Germline V lookup: CDR1 KGHSH, CDR2 LQKENI. The CDR3 contains 14 residues. Between the trimmed V and J ends, which lost 6 bases and 5 bases, there was a span of 16 bases. The CDR3 nucleotides read TGTGCCAGCTCCCAGGACAGCGTTAGGACTGAAGCTTTCTTT. Protein: CASSQDSVRTEAFF.

V is TRBV12-3 or TRBV12-4 and J is TRBJ2-1; a possible D gene is TRBD1 (6 bases). With 5 bases removed from V and 4 bases from J, the gap between germline ends came to 9 bases. This CDR3 is 13 amino acids long. DNA of the CDR3: TGTGCCAGCAGTACACAGGGTTACAATGAGCAGTTCTTC. Its protein is CASSTQGYNEQFF.

The V gene is TRBV5-1, the J gene TRBJ1-1; the match to TRBD1 covers 7 bases. V lost 1 base, J lost 8 bases, and 5 bases stayed unmatched. The CDR3 is 13 amino acids. Per germline, CDR1 SGHRS and CDR2 YFSETQ. Here the CDR3 DNA reads TGCGCCAGCAGCTTGCGGCAGGGGGACGAAGCTTTCTTT. Its translation: CASSLRQGDEAFF. Full variable domain (outside the CDR3, taken from reference TRBV5-1 and TRBJ1-1): KAGVTQTPRYLIKTRGQQVTLSCSPISGHRSVSWYQQTPGQGLQFLFEYFSETQRNKGNFPGRFSGRQFSNSRSEMNVSTLELGDSALYLCASSLRQGDEAFFGQGTRLTVV.

The chain combines TRBV7-2 with TRBJ2-5, with 8 bases aligning to TRBD2. The CDR3 spans 16 residues. Germline values: CDR1 SGHTA, CDR2 FQGNSA. V lost 5 bases to trimming and J lost 5 bases; unmatched junction nucleotides: 13. The DNA for the CDR3 is TGTGCCAGCAGCCCGCGGGGGAGCGGGGGCGCGGAGACCCAGTACTTC. Protein sequence: CASSPRGSGGAETQYF.

The chain is built from TRBV6-5 and TRBJ1-3, with D hard to call. CDR3 length: 15 residues. Deletions cut 8 bases from V and 0 bases from J, with 14 bases between. Germline CDR1 reads MNHEY; CDR2 reads SVGAGI. The CDR3 loop reads CASAPRPTSGNTIYF. CDR3 bases: TGTGCCAGCGCCCCTAGGCCCACCTCTGGAAACACCATATATTTT.

This clone occurred once. This chain connects TRBV6-5 to TRBJ1-2, with D tentatively TRBD1 (6 bases). Germline lookup yields CDR1 MNHEY and CDR2 SVGAGI. Trimming stripped 0 bases from V and 2 bases from J, with 13 bases between. The CDR3 is 16 residues long. This CDR3 is CASSYSSGTPNYGYTF. The CDR3 DNA sequence: TGTGCCAGCAGTTACTCGAGCGGGACACCCAACTATGGCTACACCTTC.

The chain couples TRBV28 to TRBJ1-1; D uncertain. The V gene's germline CDR1 is MDHEN and CDR2 SYDVKM. V was clipped by 5 bases and J by 4 bases, with 11 bases between them. The CDR3 is made up of 13 amino acids. The CDR3 DNA reads as TGTGCCAGCAGTGAATTTTTGGCCACTGAAGCTTTCTTT. Translation: CASSEFLATEAFF.

This chain joins TRBV28 and TRBJ1-4; the match to TRBD1 covers 8 bases. The germline V gene has CDR1 MDHEN and CDR2 SYDVKM. The CDR3 is 13 amino acids. The trim removed 7 bases at V and 7 bases at J, leaving 5 bases unmatched. CDR3 loop: CASTLTGVEKLFF. The CDR3 DNA reads TGTGCCAGCACGTTGACAGGGGTTGAAAAACTGTTTTTT.

The chain recombines TRBV7-2 with TRBJ1-1; TRBD1 matches 8 bases. The CDR3 runs to 13 residues. Losses at the gene ends were 5 bases for V and 6 bases for J; bases not matched to a gene: 5. Germline CDR1 is SGHTA and CDR2 is FQGNSA. The CDR3 region has the DNA TGTGCCAGCAGCCCAGGGGGCGGTCCTGAAGCTTTCTTT. Amino acid sequence: CASSPGGGPEAFF.

This chain links TRBV6-6 with TRBJ2-7, with 7 nucleotides matching TRBD1. Unmatched junction bases numbered 4, after V lost 0 bases and J lost 2 bases. Germline values: CDR1 MNHNY, CDR2 SVGAGI (reference sequence). The CDR3 totals 15 residues. Written as DNA, the CDR3 is TGTGCCAGCAGTTACTCGACAGGGTCCGCCTACGAGCAGTACTTC. Residues: CASSYSTGSAYEQYF.